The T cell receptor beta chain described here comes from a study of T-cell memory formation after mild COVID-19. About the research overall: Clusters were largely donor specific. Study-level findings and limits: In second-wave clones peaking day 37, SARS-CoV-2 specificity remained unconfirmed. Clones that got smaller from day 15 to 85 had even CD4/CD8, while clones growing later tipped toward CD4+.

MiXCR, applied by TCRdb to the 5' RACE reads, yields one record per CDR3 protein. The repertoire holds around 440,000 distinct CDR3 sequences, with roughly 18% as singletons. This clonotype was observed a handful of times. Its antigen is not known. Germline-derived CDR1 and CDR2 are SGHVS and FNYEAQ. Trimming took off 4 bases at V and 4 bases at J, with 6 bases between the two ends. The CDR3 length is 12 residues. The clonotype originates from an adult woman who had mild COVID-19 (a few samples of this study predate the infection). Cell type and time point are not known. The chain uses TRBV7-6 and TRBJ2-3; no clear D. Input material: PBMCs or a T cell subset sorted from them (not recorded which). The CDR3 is CASSSRSDTQYF. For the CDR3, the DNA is TGTGCCAGCAGCTCCAGGTCAGATACGCAGTATTTT.